A single sample gave rise to the 31 T cell receptor beta chains below, sequenced in a study of blood T cell repertoires in COVID-19. Profiling relied on immunoSEQ multiplex PCR, and the TCRdb table lists in-frame clones only, not all of them. Altogether approximately 100,000 clones are present, 84% being singletons, with the ten largest covering 14%. The sequenced material came from peripheral blood. Source of these receptors: a woman aged 55-69 years with acute or convalescent COVID-19.

The rearrangement joins TRBV7-8 to TRBJ2-2; 9 bases line up with TRBD1. Germline V gives CDR1 SGHVS, CDR2 FQNEAQ. Germline trimming cut 5 bases from V and 1 base from J; bases unmatched to any gene: 5. This CDR3 is 16 amino acids long. This CDR3 reads CASSPRGQGNTGELFF. In DNA form, the CDR3 reads TGTGCCAGCAGCCCCAGGGGACAGGGGAACACCGGGGAGCTGTTTTTT.

The chain combines TRBV27 with TRBJ2-1, with 7 bases lining up with TRBD2. Trimming took 6 bases from V and 2 from J; bases not matched to a gene: 7. The CDR3 has 15 amino acids. The germline V gene encodes CDR1 MNHEY and CDR2 SMNVEV (reference sequence). CDR3 in amino acids: CASRLAGSTYNEQFF. DNA for the CDR3: TGTGCCAGCAGATTAGCGGGCTCAACCTACAATGAGCAGTTCTTC.

CDR3 loop: CASSPRGGGRLNEQFF. CDR3 DNA: TGTGCCAGCAGCCCCCGGGGAGGGGGTCGCCTCAATGAGCAGTTCTTC. The chain joins TRBV7-3 to TRBJ2-1; weak D call: TRBD2 (7 bases). This CDR3 comprises 16 residues. Deletions cut 5 bases from V and 6 bases from J, with 20 bases between. Per the germline V gene, CDR1 is SGHTA and CDR2 is FQGTGA.

This sequence joins TRBV6-5 and TRBJ2-2; no clear D gene. V gave up 9 bases and J gave up 3 bases, with 8 bases separating them. The CDR3 has 12 residues. Germline CDR1 is MNHEY and CDR2 is SVGAGI. The CDR3 nucleotides read TGTGCCAGTAAACAGCACACCGGGGAGCTGTTTTTT. Translation: CASKQHTGELFF.

The J gene is TRBJ2-3, the V gene TRBV2; the match to TRBD2 covers 7 bases. V dropped 6 bases and J dropped 2; count of bases not matched to a gene: 5. In germline, CDR1 is SNHLY, CDR2 FYNNEI. The CDR3 spans 14 residues. The DNA for the CDR3 is TGTGCCAGCAGCCCGTGGGACTACACAGATACGCAGTATTTT. It codes for CASSPWDYTDTQYF. The whole variable domain, remainder taken from reference TRBV2 and TRBJ2-3, is EPEVTQTPSHQVTQMGQEVILRCVPISNHLYFYWYRQILGQKVEFLVSFYNNEISEKSEIFDDQFSVERPDGSNFTLKIRSTKLEDSAMYFCASSPWDYTDTQYFGPGTRLTVL.

This clone was counted only a few times. This chain links TRBV10-1 with TRBJ2-2; 11 bases fit TRBD2. This CDR3 comprises 16 residues. Per germline, CDR1 WNHNN and CDR2 SYGVQD (reference sequence). The V and J ends lost 2 bases and 6 bases, in that order; junction bases with no gene match: 5. Here the CDR3 reads CASSETSGSTSGELFF. The CDR3 DNA sequence: TGCGCCAGCAGTGAGACTAGCGGGAGTACTTCCGGGGAGCTGTTTTTT.

The genes are TRBV5-8 and TRBJ1-1; D possibly corresponds to TRBD1 (5 bases). Germline V CDR1 and CDR2: SGHTS, YDEGEE. This CDR3 comprises 15 residues. V shed 2 bases and J shed 5 bases, with 16 bases lying between them. This CDR3 reads CASSLLSQGGTEAFF. DNA for the CDR3: TGTGCCAGCAGCTTATTGAGTCAGGGAGGGACTGAAGCTTTCTTT. The full variable domain, in which reference TRBV5-8 and TRBJ1-1 provide the parts outside the CDR3, is EAGVTQSPTHLIKTRGQQATLRCSPISGHTSVYWYQQALGLGLQFLLWYDEGEERNRGNFPPRFSGRQFPNYSSELNVNALELEDSALYLCASSLLSQGGTEAFFGQGTRLTVV.

V is TRBV27 and J is TRBJ1-2; D ambiguous. V was cut by 0 bases and J by 6 bases, with 8 bases left in between. The CDR3 contains 13 residues. CDR1 MNHEY and CDR2 SMNVEV come from the germline V gene (reference sequence). The CDR3 protein is CASSLSSGDGYTF. The CDR3 DNA is TGTGCCAGCAGTTTATCGAGCGGGGATGGCTACACCTTC.

This clone was picked up a small number of times. The chain has TRBV30 and TRBJ1-2; the D is unclear. The CDR3 loop spans 15 amino acids. In germline, CDR1 is GTSNPN, CDR2 SVGIG (reference sequence). The germline V and J ends were trimmed by 4 bases and 5 bases, with 20 bases remaining between them. The CDR3 DNA sequence: TGTGCCTGGACCGCGAGTCCCCAAGAACCTTATGGCTACACCTTC. Translation: CAWTASPQEPYGYTF.

The chain joins TRBV5-1 to TRBJ2-7; 12 nucleotides line up with TRBD2. CDR3 length: 17 amino acids. The V and J ends lost 2 bases and 0 bases, in that order; junction bases with no gene match: 6. CDR1 is SGHRS, CDR2 YFSETQ, per germline. The CDR3 here is CASSFGLAGKISYEQYF. The DNA for the CDR3 is TGCGCCAGCAGCTTCGGACTAGCGGGGAAGATCTCCTACGAGCAGTACTTC.

The rearrangement joins TRBV28 to TRBJ1-2; no clear D gene. V lost 1 base and J 8 bases, leaving 11 bases between the germline ends. Germline V gene data show CDR1 as MDHEN and CDR2 as SYDVKM. CDR3 length: 13 amino acids. The CDR3 protein is CASSLSEGRGYTF. The DNA of the CDR3 is TGTGCCAGCAGTTTATCGGAGGGTAGGGGCTACACCTTC.

The chain is built from TRBV14 and TRBJ1-1; tentative D call: TRBD1 (5 bases). This CDR3 has 13 amino acids. Trimming stripped 4 bases from V and 2 bases from J, with 8 bases between. Looked up from germline, CDR1 is SGHDN and CDR2 is FVKESK. CDR3 DNA sequence: TGTGCCAGCAGCCGCCAGGGAAACACTGAAGCTTTCTTT. This translates into CASSRQGNTEAFF.

The V and J genes are TRBV9 and TRBJ1-2; a possible D gene is TRBD1 (6 bases). V was pared by 4 bases and J by 2 bases, with 9 bases between. This CDR3 is 13 amino acids long. The germline V gene encodes CDR1 SGDLS and CDR2 YYNGEE. The CDR3 DNA follows: TGTGCCAGCAGCAAGGACAGCAACTATGGCTACACCTTC. It encodes CASSKDSNYGYTF.

This clone has only a few counts. The chain recombines TRBV7-6 with TRBJ2-3, with 9 bases that match TRBD2. Trimming took 4 bases from V and 2 from J; bases not matched to a gene: 7. The CDR3 consists of 16 residues. CDR1 and CDR2 (germline): SGHVS, FNYEAQ. Here the CDR3 reads CASSSNSGGPTDTQYF. The DNA for the CDR3 is TGTGCCAGCAGCTCCAATAGCGGGGGACCCACAGATACGCAGTATTTT.

This rearrangement joins TRBV19 to TRBJ1-2, with D possibly TRBD1 on 6 matching bases. V gave up 3 bases and J gave up 5 bases, with 16 bases separating them. The length of the CDR3 is 15 residues. Germline V gene sequence: CDR1 LNHDA, CDR2 SQIVND (reference sequence). The CDR3 here is CASSMQVQGLYGYTF. CDR3 in DNA: TGTGCCAGTAGTATGCAAGTTCAGGGGCTGTATGGCTACACCTTC.

This clone has only a few counts. This chain uses TRBV4-2 with TRBJ2-7, with 11 nucleotides matching TRBD2. The V gene end was trimmed by 0 bases and the J gene end by 3 bases; junction bases not matched to a gene: 13. This CDR3 is built from 19 residues. The germline V gene encodes CDR1 LGHNA and CDR2 YNFKEQ. For the CDR3, the DNA is TGTGCCAGCAGCCAAGACCCATACCCACTAGCGGGAGAAATCTACGAGCAGTACTTC. Translated: CASSQDPYPLAGEIYEQYF.

Written as DNA, the CDR3 is TGCGCCAGCAGCTTATGGTCCGGGTATGAAGCTTTCTTT. Translated, it gives CASSLWSGYEAFF. The genes are TRBV5-1 and TRBJ1-1; D is unclear. Per germline, CDR1 SGHRS and CDR2 YFSETQ. The V end was cut by 2 bases, the J end by 7 bases, with 12 bases between. The CDR3 runs 13 residues.

This sequence joins TRBV19 and TRBJ2-3, with D possibly being TRBD2 (7 bases). Germline V gene data show CDR1 as LNHDA and CDR2 as SQIVND (reference sequence). The length of the CDR3 is 15 residues. V gave up 7 bases and J gave up 2 bases, with 16 bases separating them. This CDR3 is CASTPPGGDTDTQYF. CDR3 DNA sequence: TGTGCCAGTACCCCTCCGGGGGGCGACACAGATACGCAGTATTTT. Filled out from reference TRBV19 and TRBJ2-3, the complete variable domain reads DGGITQSPKYLFRKEGQNVTLSCEQNLNHDAMYWYRQDPGQGLRLIYYSQIVNDFQKGDIAEGYSVSREKKESFPLTVTSAQKNPTAFYLCASTPPGGDTDTQYFGPGTRLTVL.

This sequence joins TRBV14 and TRBJ1-2; TRBD1 aligns across 8 bases. J was trimmed by 5 bases and V by 6 bases; bases with no gene match: 14. Germline assignment: CDR1 SGHDN and CDR2 FVKESK. The CDR3 runs 16 residues. The CDR3: CASRLKTGQGQYGYTF. In nucleotides, the CDR3 is TGTGCCAGCAGGCTTAAAACAGGACAGGGACAGTATGGCTACACCTTC.

J is TRBJ2-7 and V is TRBV28; TRBD1 matches 8 bases. J was trimmed by 0 bases and V by 11 bases; bases with no gene match: 21. Germline V lookup: CDR1 MDHEN, CDR2 SYDVKM. The CDR3 loop spans 18 amino acids. The CDR3 reads CAAPPAGVQGDLSYEQYF. Written as DNA, the CDR3 is TGTGCCGCACCCCCCGCGGGTGTACAGGGGGACCTCTCCTACGAGCAGTACTTC.

This clone showed up just once. This chain uses TRBV6-5 with TRBJ1-2; TRBD1 matches 10 bases. The CDR3 contains 15 residues. V was clipped by 5 bases and J by 9 bases; unmatched bases: 12. CDR1 is MNHEY and CDR2 is SVGAGI in the germline V gene. CDR3 bases: TGTGCCAGCAGTACCAGACAGGGGGCCGTCTTCCGCTACACCTTC. This sequence encodes CASSTRQGAVFRYTF.

The rearrangement links TRBV6-5 to TRBJ1-2; TRBD1 matches 11 bases. Germline values: CDR1 MNHEY, CDR2 SVGAGI. The ends lost 5 bases at V and 5 bases at J; junction bases unmatched: 7. The CDR3 contains 15 residues. The CDR3 DNA reads TGTGCCAGCAGTCACCGGGACAGGGGGGAGTATGGCTACACCTTC. Its protein is CASSHRDRGEYGYTF.

J is TRBJ2-7 and V is TRBV28; the D gene is possibly TRBD1 (6 bases). This CDR3 has 13 residues. The V end was cut by 6 bases, the J end by 5 bases, with 14 bases between. Germline CDR1 MDHEN, CDR2 SYDVKM. The CDR3 sequence is CASRVAGVDEQYF. CDR3 nucleotide sequence: TGTGCCAGCAGAGTCGCAGGGGTAGACGAGCAGTACTTC.

This sequence joins TRBV5-6 and TRBJ2-7; perhaps TRBD1 as D (7 bases). This CDR3 region has 15 residues. Germline V gene data show CDR1 as SGHDT and CDR2 as YYEEEE. Trimming left V 4 bases short and J 1 base short, with 15 bases between. This CDR3 reads CASSAGGPPSYEQYF. The CDR3 DNA follows: TGTGCCAGCAGCGCAGGGGGGCCCCCTTCCTACGAGCAGTACTTC.

The chain links TRBV3-1 (or the pseudogene TRBV3-2) to TRBJ2-1; 8 positions match TRBD2. From germline, CDR1 is LGHDT and CDR2 YNNKEL (reference sequence). The CDR3 runs 19 residues. Trimming took 2 bases from V and 4 from J; bases not matched to a gene: 16. Here the CDR3 DNA reads TGTGCCAGCAGCCAAACCCCCGGGGGGGGGCCGATACTTTACAATGAGCAGTTCTTC. Translating gives CASSQTPGGGPILYNEQFF.

V and J are TRBV6-4 and TRBJ2-1, with 9 positions matching TRBD1. With V trimmed by 1 base and J by 9 bases, 4 bases remained unmatched. Germline CDR1 reads MRHNA; CDR2 reads SNTAGT. The CDR3 consists of 14 residues. The CDR3 DNA reads as TGTGCCAGCAGTGACTTAACAGGGGGCGGTGAGCAGTTCTTC. Residues: CASSDLTGGGEQFF.

The V gene is TRBV7-9, the J gene TRBJ2-7; 8 bases are a match to TRBD1. CDR3 length: 14 amino acids. V shed 5 bases and J 1 base; nucleotides not matched to a gene: 4. Germline values: CDR1 SEHNR, CDR2 FQNEAQ (reference sequence). In DNA, the CDR3 is TGTGCCAGCAGCGCCGGACAGGGATCCTACGAGCAGTACTTC. Translating it yields CASSAGQGSYEQYF.

This clone turned up a few times. The chain is built from TRBV5-1 and TRBJ1-3; 7 nucleotides align to TRBD1. Germline CDR1 is SGHRS and CDR2 is YFSETQ. The CDR3 is made up of 16 amino acids. J gave up 0 bases and V 2 bases, and 5 bases lay outside the gene matches. CDR3 sequence reads: CASSFDRATSGNTIYF. The CDR3 bases are TGCGCCAGCAGCTTCGACAGGGCCACCTCTGGAAACACCATATATTTT.

The rearrangement joins TRBV5-1 to TRBJ2-1; D perhaps matches TRBD2 (6 bases). This CDR3 contains 16 residues. Germline CDR1 reads SGHRS; CDR2 reads YFSETQ. With 4 bases removed from V and 2 bases from J, the gap between germline ends came to 16 bases. CDR3 protein: CASSGTPGLTYNEQFF. The CDR3 nucleotides are TGCGCCAGCAGCGGGACCCCGGGACTCACCTACAATGAGCAGTTCTTC.

The table lists this clone with a few counts. This chain connects TRBV5-4 to TRBJ1-1, with TRBD1 identical over 7 bases. J was trimmed by 11 bases and V by 0 bases; bases with no gene match: 4. Germline CDR1 SGHNT, CDR2 YYREEE (reference sequence). CDR3 size: 12 residues. The CDR3: CASSLDRGSAFF. CDR3 in DNA: TGTGCCAGCAGCTTGGACAGGGGATCGGCTTTCTTT.

Comment on this clone: At one of its ends the junction is not consistent with the germline gene, which may arise from a read error. The CDR3 DNA is TGTGCCAGCAGCCCACTAGCGGGGTCTTACAATGAACAGTTCTTC. Encoded protein: CASSPLAGSYNEQFF. The chain joins TRBV14 to TRBJ2-1; the match to TRBD2 covers 10 bases. Germline V CDR1 and CDR2: SGHDN, FVKESK. The length of the CDR3 is 15 residues.